Shown below are 12 T cell receptor beta chains from a single sample sequenced in a study of T and B cells in COVID-19 patients. Blood genomic DNA input for TRB amplification was about 220-500 ng. Multiplex PCR with BIOMED2 TRB-A/B primer pools amplified TRB rearrangements. MiXCR was run by TCRdb on the multiplex PCR reads, yielding one entry per CDR3 protein. The sample lists under 6,000 distinct CDR3 sequences; less than 35% were seen once. The sample comprised blood. Receptors were obtained from a human donor with active COVID-19.

This chain joins TRBV12-3 or TRBV12-4 and TRBJ2-1, with 7 bases aligning to TRBD2. This CDR3 is 16 amino acids long. The CDR3 region has the DNA TGTGCTAGTGGTTCTGATCCCGGACTAGTGGGGGGTGAGCAGTTCTTC. Protein product: CASGSDPGLVGGEQFF.

This clonotype came up a few times. The chain employs TRBV12-3 or TRBV12-4 and TRBJ2-5; D may be TRBD2 (5 bases). The J call may be wrong; the DNA end is better matched by TRBJ2-4. This CDR3 is 13 amino acids long. CDR3 region: CASSPLSGTIQYF. The CDR3 DNA reads TGTGCCAGCAGCCCCCTAAGCGGTACCATTCAGTACTTC.

By share, this clonotype counts as medium-sized (0.01 to 0.1%). The genes are TRBV6-2 or TRBV6-3 and TRBJ2-1; 8 bases align to TRBD1. This CDR3 comprises 15 residues. Per the germline V gene, CDR1 is MNHEY and CDR2 is SVGEGT. The V gene end was trimmed by 6 bases and the J gene end by 8 bases; junction bases not matched to a gene: 12. The CDR3 DNA reads TGTGCCAGCAGATCGGCCTACGACAGGGGTCATGAGCAGTTCTTC. It translates to CASRSAYDRGHEQFF.

This clonotype has a handful of counts. The chain carries TRBV5-1 and TRBJ2-6; 8 nucleotides agree with TRBD2. The V and J ends lost 4 bases and 0 bases, in that order; junction bases with no gene match: 0. The germline V gene encodes CDR1 SGHRS and CDR2 YFSETQ. The CDR3 has 15 residues. CDR3 coding DNA: TGCGCCAGCAGCGGGACTAGCTCTGGGGCCAACGTCCTGACTTTC. It translates to CASSGTSSGANVLTF.

This clonotype was counted a few times. The chain has TRBV19 and TRBJ1-1; the match to TRBD1 covers 7 bases. V lost 6 bases, J lost 5 bases, and 6 bases stayed unmatched. Looked up from germline, CDR1 is LNHDA and CDR2 is SQIVND (reference sequence). This CDR3 contains 13 residues. CDR3 region: CASRDRPFTEAFF. The DNA for the CDR3 is TGTGCCAGTAGGGACAGGCCTTTTACTGAAGCTTTCTTT.

This sequence joins TRBV28 and TRBJ1-1, with D uncertain. CDR3 size: 14 residues. V lost 7 bases and J 0 bases, leaving 12 bases between the germline ends. Germline CDR1 reads MDHEN; CDR2 reads SYDVKM. As DNA, the CDR3 is TGTGCCAGCACCCTGACGGAACTGAACACTGAAGCTTTCTTT. Amino acid sequence: CASTLTELNTEAFF.

This clonotype qualifies as large. The chain combines TRBV27 with TRBJ2-7; no clear D. There are 13 residues in the CDR3. From germline, CDR1 is MNHEY and CDR2 SMNVEV (reference sequence). The V end was cut by 3 bases, the J end by 2 bases, with 8 bases between. This chain's CDR3 is CASSFGETYEQYF. DNA of the CDR3: TGTGCCAGCAGTTTTGGGGAAACCTACGAGCAGTACTTC.

This clonotype is medium-sized. The genes are TRBV7-2 and TRBJ2-3, with 10 nucleotides matching TRBD2. The junction had 9 bases not matched to a gene; V was cut back by 5 bases and J by 4 bases. The CDR3 loop spans 16 amino acids. Germline V gene sequence: CDR1 SGHTA, CDR2 FQGNSA. The DNA for the CDR3 is TGTGCCAGCAGCGGATGGGGAGCGGGAGGGTCAGATACGCAGTATTTT. Encoded protein: CASSGWGAGGSDTQYF.

The genes are TRBV5-1 and TRBJ2-7; D ambiguous. Per the germline V gene, CDR1 is SGHRS and CDR2 is YFSETQ. V was cut by 5 bases and J by 3 bases, with 12 bases left in between. The length of the CDR3 is 13 residues. The CDR3 spells CASSLVGNYEQYF. CDR3 in DNA: TGCGCCAGCAGTCTAGTGGGAAACTACGAGCAGTACTTC.

This clonotype is medium-sized by share. The V call is TRBV19, the J call TRBJ1-1; TRBD1 might be the D (5 bases). The CDR3 spans 14 residues. Trimming took off 3 bases at V and 0 bases at J, with 8 bases between the two ends. Germline CDR1 LNHDA, CDR2 SQIVND (reference sequence). CDR3 residues: CASSIAGMNTEAFF. As DNA, the CDR3 is TGTGCCAGTAGTATCGCAGGGATGAACACTGAAGCTTTCTTT.

The chain couples TRBV6-2 or TRBV6-3 to TRBJ1-5; D remains unclear. V was pared by 3 bases and J by 0 bases, with 6 bases between. CDR1 and CDR2 from the germline V gene are MNHEY and SVGEGT. The CDR3 is 14 amino acids. The CDR3, as DNA: TGTGCCAGCAGTTATACCCATAGCAATCAGCCCCAGCATTTT. Protein sequence: CASSYTHSNQPQHF.

The genes are TRBV30 and TRBJ1-5; D not resolved. The CDR3 contains 16 residues. V dropped 0 bases and J dropped 7 bases, with 19 bases sitting between them. CDR1 GTSNPN and CDR2 SVGIG come from the germline V gene (reference sequence). The CDR3 coding sequence is TGTGCCTGGAGTGTAAGGACGTCCGGCCCAAGGCAGCCCCAGCATTTT. Protein product: CAWSVRTSGPRQPQHF.